One and the same sample provided the 2 T cell receptor beta chains below, sequenced in a study of blood T cells in healthy people across ages. Then a second PCR, running roughly 7 to 11 cycles, was carried out with a sample-barcoded 5' primer and a J-beta primer mix. TCRdb passed the 5' RACE reads through MiXCR, listing each CDR3 protein once. The sample holds some 1.4 million distinct CDR3 sequences, roughly 40% seen once. Sequenced: blood. The receptors come from a woman in her late teens or twenties in good health.

This clonotype showed up just a few times. The chain has TRBV24-1 and TRBJ2-1; TRBD2 matches at 7 bases. CDR3 length: 15 amino acids. Trimming removed 2 bases from V and 4 bases from J; junction bases left unmatched: 4. Germline V lookup: CDR1 KGHDR, CDR2 SFDVKD. Here the CDR3 DNA reads TGTGCCACCAGTGATTCGGCTAGCGGTTACAATGAGCAGTTCTTC. Translated, it gives CATSDSASGYNEQFF.

This chain uses TRBV20-1 with TRBJ2-5; no clear D. This CDR3 region has 11 residues. Trimming stripped 2 bases from V and 5 bases from J, with 6 bases between. Germline V gene lookup returns CDR1 DFQATT and CDR2 SNEGSKA (reference sequence). CDR3 region: CSARMSETQYF. CDR3 in DNA: TGCAGTGCTAGAATGTCGGAGACCCAGTACTTC.